This TCR beta chain was identified during a study of T cell responses to AZD1222 COVID-19 vaccine. The germline CDR1 and CDR2 sequences are SGHDT and YYEEEE. The CDR3 extends over 13 amino acids. After removal of 0 bases from V and 10 bases from J, the junction contained 6 bases not matched to a gene. Comment on this clone: Its matching antigen is unknown.

Regarding the study as a whole: The reported proportion of spike-specific TCRs targeting unmutated variant regions was nearly half. Increased Spike-specific TCR breadth and depth were observed after two AZD1222 doses. The donor cohort was predominantly white British with a female majority, and clonal diversity may have been underestimated.

Assay used: immunoSEQ multiplex PCR; TCRdb lists only in-frame clones, some missing. Of about 73,000 clones listed, around 90% were seen once; the top ten hold 1.2% to 1.5%. The chain is built from TRBV5-6 and TRBJ1-1, with 7 bases fitting TRBD1. This receptor was taken from an adult who received the AZD1222 COVID-19 vaccine. The sequenced sample was peripheral blood, obtained 28 days after the second AZD1222 dose. CDR3 DNA sequence: TGTGCCAGCAGCTTGGCCGACAGGGAGGCAGCTTTCTTT. Encoded protein: CASSLADREAAFF.